Below are 14 T cell receptor beta chains sequenced from a single sample in a study of T cells in Graves' hyperthyroidism and ophthalmopathy. TCR beta CDR3 region amplification was performed from RNA transcripts. HTBI primers drove first-round RT-PCR of the TCR CDR3. TCRdb recomputed calls from the multiplex PCR reads with MiXCR, one row per CDR3 protein. The table lists roughly 380,000 distinct CDR3 sequences, 15% to 20% of them singletons. Input material: blood. These TCRs come from a woman aged 40 to 55 with Graves' ophthalmopathy.

This clonotype was seen many times. This rearrangement joins TRBV12-3 or TRBV12-4 to TRBJ1-6; tentative D call: TRBD1 (5 bases). The CDR3 covers 14 residues. Trimming removed 7 bases at V and 6 bases at J, with 13 bases between. CDR3 residues: CASTPSGGNSPLHF. The CDR3, as DNA: TGTGCCAGCACTCCGTCGGGGGGTAATTCACCCCTCCACTTT.

This clonotype showed up many times. This rearrangement joins TRBV5-1 to TRBJ1-5; D might be TRBD1 (6 bases). This CDR3 spans 15 amino acids. Germline CDR1 SGHRS, CDR2 YFSETQ. Trimming took off 0 bases at V and 3 bases at J, with 10 bases between the two ends. The CDR3 loop is CASSLEGGPNQPQHF. The CDR3 region has the DNA TGCGCCAGCAGCTTGGAAGGGGGGCCCAATCAGCCCCAGCATTTT. The entire variable domain, with the rest obtained from reference TRBV5-1 and TRBJ1-5, is as follows: KAGVTQTPRYLIKTRGQQVTLSCSPISGHRSVSWYQQTPGQGLQFLFEYFSETQRNKGNFPGRFSGRQFSNSRSEMNVSTLELGDSALYLCASSLEGGPNQPQHFGDGTRLSIL.

This clonotype was seen many times. This chain joins TRBV27 and TRBJ2-5; 8 bases fit TRBD1. Germline CDR1 MNHEY, CDR2 SMNVEV (reference sequence). The CDR3 runs 13 residues. The ends lost 2 bases at V and 4 bases at J; junction bases unmatched: 0. The CDR3 sequence is CASSLGQGETQYF. CDR3 DNA: TGTGCCAGCAGTTTAGGACAGGGAGAGACCCAGTACTTC.

This clonotype came up many times. The chain employs TRBV5-1 and TRBJ2-5, with D perhaps being TRBD1 or TRBD2 (5 bases each). Germline CDR1 is SGHRS and CDR2 is YFSETQ. V lost 3 bases and J lost 3, with 12 bases in between. The CDR3 has 14 residues. In DNA, the CDR3 is TGCGCCAGCAGCTCGGAGAGGGGAAAAGAGACCCAGTACTTC. Translation gives CASSSERGKETQYF.

The V gene is TRBV30, the J gene TRBJ1-1; the D is unclear. V was shortened by 4 bases and J by 5 bases, with 8 bases between the two germline ends. Germline V gives CDR1 GTSNPN, CDR2 SVGIG (reference sequence). CDR3 length equals 11 residues. The CDR3 nucleotides read TGTGCCTGGACCCCTAGGACTGAAGCTTTCTTT. Protein product: CAWTPRTEAFF.

The genes are TRBV13 and TRBJ1-2; a possible D gene is TRBD1 (5 bases). Trimming cost V 6 bases and J 3 bases, with 14 bases left between them. The CDR3 runs to 14 residues. CDR1 is PRHDT, CDR2 FYEKMQ, per germline (reference sequence). For the CDR3, the DNA is TGTGCCAGCAGGCAGGGTGGTGGGGACTATGGCTACACCTTC. Amino acids: CASRQGGGDYGYTF. The entire variable domain, with the rest obtained from reference TRBV13 and TRBJ1-2, is as follows: AAGVIQSPRHLIKEKRETATLKCYPIPRHDTVYWYQQGPGQDPQFLISFYEKMQSDKGSIPDRFSAQQFSDYHSELNMSSLELGDSALYFCASRQGGGDYGYTFGSGTRLTVV.

This clonotype appeared many times. The rearrangement links TRBV2 to TRBJ1-5; D ambiguous. The CDR3 sequence is 16 residues long. Deletions cut 8 bases from V and 1 base from J, with 18 bases between. Germline values: CDR1 SNHLY, CDR2 FYNNEI. CDR3 protein: CASGPHTAGSNQPQHF. The CDR3 region has the DNA TGTGCCAGCGGACCCCACACCGCGGGGAGCAATCAGCCCCAGCATTTT.

CDR3 nucleotides: TGTGCCAGTAGCAATCTGGACAGGTATAGCAATCAGCCCCAGCATTTT. Protein: CASSNLDRYSNQPQHF. The chain is built from TRBV19 and TRBJ1-5; 7 bases are a match to TRBD1. Germline V gene sequence: CDR1 LNHDA, CDR2 SQIVND (reference sequence). The CDR3 totals 16 residues. Unmatched junction bases numbered 8, after V lost 6 bases and J lost 0 bases.

This clonotype showed up many times. The V gene is TRBV10-3, the J gene TRBJ1-1, with D hard to call. CDR1 is ENHRY and CDR2 is SYGVKD in the germline V gene. With 0 bases removed from V and 1 base from J, the gap between germline ends came to 12 bases. The CDR3 consists of 16 residues. CDR3 nucleotide sequence: TGTGCCATCAGTGAGTCAACGTTTGCCACGAACACTGAAGCTTTCTTT. Protein product: CAISESTFATNTEAFF.

This clonotype came up many times. The chain joins TRBV6-1 to TRBJ1-1, with TRBD1 matching 7 bases. The CDR3 has 15 residues. Trimming took 5 bases from V and 5 from J; bases not matched to a gene: 11. Germline assignment: CDR1 MNHNS and CDR2 SASEGT. CDR3 in DNA: TGTGCCAGCAGTCAAGGGGGACAGCGACGGACTGAAGCTTTCTTT. Amino acid sequence: CASSQGGQRRTEAFF.

At least ten counts were recorded for this clonotype. V and J are TRBV5-1 and TRBJ1-6; D possibly corresponds to TRBD1 (6 bases). V dropped 2 bases and J dropped 9 bases, with 9 bases sitting between them. CDR3 size: 13 residues. From germline, CDR1 is SGHRS and CDR2 YFSETQ. Here the CDR3 DNA reads TGCGCCAGCAGCTTAGCAGGGGTTTCACCCCTCCACTTT. Protein sequence: CASSLAGVSPLHF.

This clonotype was counted many times. V usage is TRBV27 and J usage is TRBJ1-5; 7 bases match TRBD1. Germline V gene sequence: CDR1 MNHEY, CDR2 SMNVEV (reference sequence). The CDR3 covers 14 residues. The trim removed 4 bases at V and 5 bases at J, leaving 5 bases unmatched. CDR3 sequence reads: CASSWAGGDQPQHF. The CDR3 bases are TGTGCCAGCAGTTGGGCAGGGGGGGATCAGCCCCAGCATTTT.

This clonotype has a count of ten or more. The V and J genes are TRBV11-2 and TRBJ1-5; maybe TRBD1 (6 bases). The germline V gene has CDR1 SGHAT and CDR2 FQNNGV. This CDR3 has 15 residues. The V end was cut by 4 bases, the J end by 7 bases, with 17 bases between. The CDR3 is CASSSIQGQGQPQHF. As DNA, the CDR3 is TGTGCCAGCAGCTCTATCCAGGGGCAGGGGCAGCCCCAGCATTTT.

V and J are TRBV20-1 and TRBJ1-6; D is uncertain. The CDR3 totals 11 residues. CDR1 and CDR2 (germline): DFQATT, SNEGSKA (reference sequence). V dropped 5 bases and J dropped 10 bases, with 9 bases sitting between them. This CDR3 is CSAPFGSPLHF. CDR3 nucleotide sequence: TGCAGTGCTCCCTTCGGCTCACCCCTCCACTTT.